This TCR beta chain was observed in a study of blood T cell repertoires in COVID-19. Study-level information: From the United States, Italy and Spain came samples of acute and convalescent COVID-19. PBMCs, B-cell-depleted T cells, or T cells were the source of the cDNA or gDNA that made up the material.

The repertoire was sequenced with immunoSEQ multiplex PCR; TCRdb's copy has only in-frame clones and lacks some. The repertoire holds approximately 440,000 clones, 87% seen once, with about 0.75% in the top ten. This CDR3 is built from 14 residues. V trimming: 8 bases; J trimming: 3 bases; junction bases outside the gene matches: 7. Germline loops: CDR1 MNHEY, CDR2 SMNVEV (reference sequence). This chain uses TRBV27 with TRBJ2-7, with 10 bases identical to TRBD1. Input material: PBMCs or T cells enriched from blood (not recorded which). This receptor was identified in a young woman who had recovered from COVID-19. CDR3 sequence: CASGDRGTLYEQYF. CDR3 nucleotide sequence: TGTGCCAGCGGGGACAGGGGTACACTCTACGAGCAGTACTTC.